This TCR beta chain derives from a study of chemoradiotherapy in HPV16-positive cancers (dated by TCRdb to the early 2020s). With respect to the entire study: Candidate HPV-specific T-cell clones and common TCR motifs were defined through functional T-cell assays on cells from a couple of HPV16-positive patients. The study asked whether T-cell immunity to the HPV oncoproteins E6 and E7 changes during chemoradiotherapy and whether this immunity affects survival. The candidate HPV-specific TCRs and motifs were subsequently tracked in TCR repertoires obtained from some 90 patients with HPV-related cancers.

Library method: the immunoSEQ multiplex PCR assay. The table was pulled from immuneACCESS by TCRdb, which kept in-frame rearrangements only. Such tables lose some clones; where checked, under half of the loss comes from unresolved V genes, and the rest has no known cause. This sample is represented by about 12,000 clones; around three fifths of them were singletons. The top ten hold about a fifth of the sample. V loses 0 bases, J loses 5 bases, and the germline ends lie 13 bases apart. The CDR1 and CDR2 encoded by the germline V gene are LGHNA and YNFKEQ. Including the terminal cysteine and phenylalanine, the CDR3 comprises 15 residues. The kept DNA is CDR3 alone, 45 bases in frame from the first base. This clone was seen a few times. Which antigen it targets is not known. No base quality values were provided; no much bigger clone lies one nucleotide off. Because repertoires were sampled repeatedly during chemoradiotherapy, clonal expansion in the tumor microenvironment could be followed.

Broad study findings and their caveats: Improved recurrence-free survival in HPV16-positive patients was associated with expansion of HPV-responsive T cells during chemoradiotherapy. Expansion of candidate HPV-specific clones and E7-related TCR motifs was observed in the tumor microenvironment during treatment, whereas no such expansion was observed for non-HPV-specific T cells. The survival association was reported for HPV16-positive patients, and the functional definition of HPV-specific T cells was derived from only a couple of HPV16-positive patients.

This material was collected from a patient who underwent chemoradiotherapy. This TCR was recovered from a human donor with HPV-associated anogenital cancer. The chain uses TRBV4-2 and TRBJ1-2; a confident D gene designation cannot be given. The sequenced DNA is TGTGCCAGCAGCCAAGATGGCGTCACCCTTTATGGCTACACCTTC. Its coded protein is CASSQDGVTLYGYTF.